The 27 T cell receptor beta chains below come from one sample, sequenced in a study of T-cell reconstitution after alpha-beta-depleted transplantation in children. Researchers prepared the TCRbeta library using unique molecular identifiers, the study reports. Each CDR3 protein is one row after TCRdb ran MiXCR on the PCR reads. The sample records hundreds of thousands of distinct CDR3 sequences, around 13% being singletons. Sequencing used PBMCs, obtained before TCRalphabeta/CD19-depleted stem cell transplant. These receptors were obtained from a girl under 10 years old with congenital amegakaryocytic thrombocytopenia, due to receive a stem cell transplant.

This clonotype appeared many times. One end of the junction varies from germline; a read error may be responsible. The chain carries TRBV6-5 and TRBJ2-1; the D gene is possibly TRBD2 (5 bases). In germline, CDR1 is MNHEY, CDR2 SVGAGI. The CDR3 has 14 residues. The CDR3 region is CASSDSGLYNEQFF. The CDR3 region has the DNA TGTGCCAGCAGTGACTCGGGATTATACAATGAGCAGTTCTTC.

This clonotype occurred many times. V and J are TRBV5-5 and TRBJ2-2; D unresolved. Deletions cut 4 bases from V and 7 bases from J, with 8 bases between. Germline lookup yields CDR1 SGHKS and CDR2 YYEKEE (reference sequence). CDR3 size: 12 residues. The CDR3, as DNA: TGTGCCAGCAGCCTGGACGTCGGGGAGCTGTTTTTT. Translation: CASSLDVGELFF.

At least ten counts were recorded for this clonotype. The gene calls are TRBV10-2 and TRBJ2-7, with D uncertain. The CDR3 extends over 15 amino acids. Germline V gives CDR1 WSHSY, CDR2 SAAADI. The germline V and J ends were trimmed by 3 bases and 2 bases, with 14 bases remaining between them. CDR3 nucleotides: TGCGCCAGCAGTGAAGAAAGGACCCTAACCTACGAGCAGTACTTC. It specifies CASSEERTLTYEQYF.

This clonotype was counted between two and nine times. The chain joins TRBV6-1 to TRBJ2-5, with D perhaps being TRBD1 or TRBD2 (6 bases each). Trimming took 2 bases from V and 4 from J, leaving 11 bases between them. CDR1 is MNHNS, CDR2 SASEGT, per germline. This CDR3 region has 14 residues. CDR3 region: CASSEQRGPETQYF. The CDR3 bases are TGTGCCAGCAGTGAACAACGGGGGCCAGAGACCCAGTACTTC.

This clonotype has at least ten counts. This chain joins TRBV20-1 and TRBJ2-5; the match to TRBD1 covers 7 bases. This CDR3 is built from 17 residues. Germline CDR1 DFQATT, CDR2 SNEGSKA (reference sequence). Trimming removed 2 bases from V and 5 bases from J; junction bases left unmatched: 17. CDR3 coding DNA: TGCAGTGCTAGAACAGACTATTTAATGGTGACAGGGGAGACCCAGTACTTC. Amino acid sequence: CSARTDYLMVTGETQYF.

The chain carries TRBV3-1 and TRBJ2-7; D possibly corresponds to TRBD2 (5 bases). Germline V gene lookup returns CDR1 LGHDT and CDR2 YNNKEL (reference sequence). This CDR3 has 16 amino acids. V was trimmed by 5 bases and J by 3 bases, leaving 20 bases between them. CDR3 protein: CASSFSGLASFYEQYF. The CDR3 DNA is TGTGCCAGCAGCTTCTCAGGACTCGCCTCCTTCTACGAGCAGTACTTC.

This clonotype was detected many times. CDR3 loop: CSGHKGADTQYF. CDR3 nucleotide sequence: TGCAGCGGCCATAAGGGGGCAGATACGCAGTATTTT. The chain couples TRBV29-1 to TRBJ2-3; D might be TRBD1 (6 bases). The ends were cut back, 7 bases at V and 4 bases at J, with 12 bases in the middle. Germline CDR1 reads SQVTM; CDR2 reads ANQGSEA. The CDR3 covers 12 residues.

This clonotype occurred a few times. The V and J genes are TRBV3-1 and TRBJ2-1, with TRBD2 matching over 8 bases. The V segment lost 0 bases and the J segment 7 bases; nucleotides outside the gene matches: 5. This CDR3 comprises 15 residues. From germline, CDR1 is LGHDT and CDR2 YNNKEL (reference sequence). In nucleotides, the CDR3 is TGTGCCAGCAGCCAAGATCCGGGAGGGCCAAATGAGCAGTTCTTC. Translation gives CASSQDPGGPNEQFF.

The chain combines TRBV20-1 with TRBJ2-7, with D possibly called TRBD1 or TRBD2 (5 bases each). CDR3 length equals 15 residues. Germline CDR1 and CDR2: DFQATT and SNEGSKA (reference sequence). V lost 0 bases to trimming and J lost 2 bases, with 14 bases between them. CDR3: CSARDRKGTAYEQYF. The CDR3 DNA reads TGCAGTGCTAGAGATAGGAAAGGGACGGCCTACGAGCAGTACTTC.

V usage is TRBV5-1 and J usage is TRBJ2-2, with a tentative D call TRBD2 (5 bases). CDR1 SGHRS and CDR2 YFSETQ come from the germline V gene. The CDR3 contains 16 residues. Trimming left V 0 bases short and J 5 bases short, with 14 bases between. The CDR3 nucleotides are TGCGCCAGCAGCTTGGCCTCCCGGACTGAAACCGGGGAGCTGTTTTTT. It encodes CASSLASRTETGELFF.

This clonotype was seen ten or more times. The J gene is TRBJ2-7, the V gene TRBV12-3 or TRBV12-4, with TRBD2 identical over 10 bases. The V gene end was trimmed by 4 bases and the J gene end by 1 base; junction bases not matched to a gene: 7. This CDR3 is built from 16 residues. DNA for the CDR3: TGTGCCAGCAGTTCTAGCGGGAGCCTACCTTCCTACGAGCAGTACTTC. This codes for CASSSSGSLPSYEQYF.

To note about this clonotype: This may stem from a read error, because a much larger clone lies one nucleotide away. The gene calls are TRBV12-3 or TRBV12-4 and TRBJ2-1, with D maybe TRBD2 (5 bases). The length of the CDR3 is 18 residues. The CDR3 spells CASSFGPSKRSSYNAQFF. CDR3 bases: TGTGCCAGCAGTTTTGGTCCATCGAAGCGGAGCTCCTACAATGCGCAGTTCTTC.

This clonotype was observed at least ten times. The chain employs TRBV25-1 and TRBJ1-4; weak D call: TRBD1 (6 bases). Trimming cost V 6 bases and J 0 bases, with 14 bases left between them. The CDR3 spans 16 residues. From germline, CDR1 is MGHDK and CDR2 SYGVNS. The DNA of the CDR3 is TGTGCCAGCAGCGATGACAGGCGTGCAACTAATGAAAAACTGTTTTTT. This gives the protein CASSDDRRATNEKLFF.

The rearrangement uses TRBV20-1 and TRBJ2-1; D is tentatively TRBD1 or TRBD2 (6 bases each). V lost 8 bases and J lost 10, with 15 bases in between. Per the germline V gene, CDR1 is DFQATT and CDR2 is SNEGSKA (reference sequence). This CDR3 has 11 amino acids. The CDR3 here is CSWGAHREQFF. The CDR3, as DNA: TGCAGTTGGGGGGCTCATCGAGAGCAGTTCTTC.

The table lists this clonotype with many counts. The rearrangement links TRBV20-1 to TRBJ2-7, with a weak D call TRBD2 (5 bases). This CDR3 is built from 11 residues. Trimming took 5 bases from V and 3 from J, leaving 8 bases between them. Germline V lookup: CDR1 DFQATT, CDR2 SNEGSKA (reference sequence). Written as DNA, the CDR3 is TGCAGTGCTGTACGGGACTACGAGCAGTACTTC. Protein: CSAVRDYEQYF.

This clonotype occurred a few times. The V gene is TRBV5-6, the J gene TRBJ2-4, with 11 bases fitting TRBD1. CDR3 length: 16 residues. The germline V gene encodes CDR1 SGHDT and CDR2 YYEEEE. V gave up 5 bases and J gave up 8 bases; unmatched junction bases: 12. In DNA, the CDR3 is TGTGCCAGCAGACCCGGACAGGGGGCGGTTAGAGACATTCAGTACTTC. It specifies CASRPGQGAVRDIQYF.

Points on this clonotype: A single base separates this from a much larger clone, so it may be a read error. The gene calls are TRBV5-1 and TRBJ2-1, with 7 bases lining up with TRBD2. The ends lost 0 bases at V and 7 bases at J; junction bases unmatched: 10. This CDR3 comprises 16 residues. Germline V gene lookup returns CDR1 SGHRS and CDR2 YFSETQ. The CDR3 DNA is TGCGCCAGCAGCTTGGGTCTAGCGGTAGTTTATAATGAGCAGTTCTTC. Translating it yields CASSLGLAVVYNEQFF. Full variable domain (missing parts from reference TRBV5-1 and TRBJ2-1): KAGVTQTPRYLIKTRGQQVTLSCSPISGHRSVSWYQQTPGQGLQFLFEYFSETQRNKGNFPGRFSGRQFSNSRSEMNVSTLELGDSALYLCASSLGLAVVYNEQFFGPGTRLTVL.

This clonotype was seen a few times. The genes are TRBV4-1 and TRBJ1-1; TRBD1 is a possible D gene (5 bases). Trimming removed 2 bases at V and 4 bases at J, with 11 bases between. CDR1 is MGHRA and CDR2 is YSYEKL in the germline V gene. This CDR3 region has 14 residues. The CDR3 DNA sequence: TGCGCCAGCAGCCAATTGAACAGGCCCACTGAAGCTTTCTTT. Translated, it gives CASSQLNRPTEAFF.

This clonotype has at least ten counts. The V and J genes are TRBV6-5 and TRBJ1-4; no clear D gene. The V gene lost 6 bases and the J gene lost 2 bases, with 10 bases spanning the gap. The CDR3 is 14 amino acids. Germline CDR1 reads MNHEY; CDR2 reads SVGAGI. As DNA, the CDR3 is TGTGCCAGCAGGGTTACATCGACTAATGAAAAACTGTTTTTT. This sequence encodes CASRVTSTNEKLFF.

This clonotype was picked up many times. The rearrangement joins TRBV20-1 to TRBJ2-1; 9 bases align to TRBD2. The V gene's germline CDR1 is DFQATT and CDR2 SNEGSKA (reference sequence). V dropped 4 bases and J dropped 0; count of bases not matched to a gene: 4. The CDR3 loop spans 15 amino acids. The CDR3 bases are TGCAGTGCTAAGAGCGGGAGGAGCTCCTACAATGAGCAGTTCTTC. Residues: CSAKSGRSSYNEQFF.

This clonotype was seen a handful of times. This chain uses TRBV2 with TRBJ2-2; possibly TRBD2 for D (6 bases). The V gene lost 5 bases and the J gene lost 0 bases, with 7 bases spanning the gap. There are 14 residues in the CDR3. From germline, CDR1 is SNHLY and CDR2 FYNNEI. The chain's CDR3 is CASSPSANTGELFF. CDR3 in DNA: TGTGCCAGCAGTCCTAGCGCGAACACCGGGGAGCTGTTTTTT.

This clonotype was observed a handful of times. The chain is built from TRBV18 and TRBJ2-1, with TRBD2 as a possible D gene (6 bases). Between the trimmed V and J ends, which lost 2 bases and 10 bases, there was a span of 21 bases. This CDR3 is 16 amino acids long. Germline-derived CDR1 and CDR2 are KGHSH and LQKENI. CDR3 bases: TGTGCCAGCTCACCAAATAGCGGCGGACAATTGGGCGAGCAGTTCTTC. Translated: CASSPNSGGQLGEQFF.

The sample holds many counts of this clonotype. The chain is built from TRBV21-1 and TRBJ2-3; the table's TRBD1 call for D was not verified on the DNA. TRBV21-1 is described as a pseudogene. CDR3 size: 16 residues. The CDR3 sequence: CASSNPDRVRTDTQYF. The CDR3 DNA follows: TGTGCCAGCAGCAACCCCGACAGGGTCAGGACAGATACGCAGTATTTT.

This clonotype was seen ten or more times. The chain links TRBV7-8 to TRBJ1-1; 7 bases map to TRBD1. The CDR3 contains 15 residues. Per the germline V gene, CDR1 is SGHVS and CDR2 is FQNEAQ. J was trimmed by 0 bases and V by 5 bases; bases with no gene match: 6. CDR3 residues: CASSLTGDMNTEAFF. The CDR3 DNA follows: TGTGCCAGCAGCCTAACAGGGGACATGAACACTGAAGCTTTCTTT. Based on the CDR3 plus reference TRBV7-8 and TRBJ1-1, the full variable domain is GAGVSQSPRYKVAKRGQDVALRCDPISGHVSLFWYQQALGQGPEFLTYFQNEAQLDKSGLPSDRFFAERPEGSVSTLKIQRTQQEDSAVYLCASSLTGDMNTEAFFGQGTRLTVV.

This clonotype appeared a few times. J is TRBJ2-1 and V is TRBV29-1; 7 positions agree with TRBD2. CDR3 length: 17 amino acids. Germline CDR1 is SQVTM and CDR2 is ANQGSEA. Trimming removed 7 bases from V and 1 base from J; junction bases left unmatched: 16. The CDR3 DNA reads TGCAGCGGGGCGGGAGATGAAGTTAAAAGTTCCTACAATGAGCAGTTCTTC. This gives the protein CSGAGDEVKSSYNEQFF.

This clonotype was counted ten times or more. V gene TRBV12-3 or TRBV12-4 combines with J gene TRBJ2-3, with D perhaps being TRBD1 or TRBD2 (5 bases each). Trimming removed 6 bases at V and 1 base at J, with 11 bases between. This CDR3 comprises 14 residues. This chain's CDR3 is CASSLEGRTDTQYF. The CDR3, as DNA: TGTGCCAGCAGCCTTGAGGGGCGCACAGATACGCAGTATTTT.

This clonotype was seen at least ten times. The chain links TRBV12-3 or TRBV12-4 to TRBJ2-7; D is undetermined. The CDR3 runs 13 residues. V was pared by 2 bases and J by 5 bases, with 10 bases between. CDR3: CASSLWAPHEQYF. The CDR3 DNA follows: TGTGCCAGCAGTTTATGGGCACCCCACGAGCAGTACTTC.